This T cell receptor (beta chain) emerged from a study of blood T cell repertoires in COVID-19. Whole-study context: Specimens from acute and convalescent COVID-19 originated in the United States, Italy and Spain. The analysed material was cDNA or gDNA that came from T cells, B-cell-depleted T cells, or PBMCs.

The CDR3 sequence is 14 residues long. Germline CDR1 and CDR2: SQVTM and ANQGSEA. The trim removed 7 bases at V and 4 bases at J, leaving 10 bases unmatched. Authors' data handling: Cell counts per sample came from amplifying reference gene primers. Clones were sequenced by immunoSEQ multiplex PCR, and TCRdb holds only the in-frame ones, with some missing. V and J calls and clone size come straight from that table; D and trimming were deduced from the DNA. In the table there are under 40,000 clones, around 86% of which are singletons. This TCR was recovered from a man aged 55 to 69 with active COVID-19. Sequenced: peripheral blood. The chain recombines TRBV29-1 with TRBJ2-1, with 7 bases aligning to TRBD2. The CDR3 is CSAGGRGLYNEQFF. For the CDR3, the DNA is TGCAGCGCGGGTGGGCGGGGGTTGTACAATGAGCAGTTCTTC.